A selection of T cell receptor beta chains follows, all from one sample in a study of shared clonotypes between healthy human individuals. The assay was immunoSEQ multiplex PCR, and TCRdb's table has in-frame clones only and misses some. The data hold roughly 850,000 clones, with about 96% observed a single time. Sequencing input: naive CD8+ T cells sorted from blood. Source of these receptors: a man younger than 45 in good health. Both conserved end residues are part of each CDR3. The D gene is left open where the match is weak. Clone size is shown for a subset of rows, as once, few, many or a class of expanded clone.

TRBV10-3	-	TRBJ1-2	-	CAISESSRDMSPGYTF	TGTGCCATCAGTGAGTCTTCGAGGGACATGTCCCCTGGCTACACCTTC
TRBV29-1	-	TRBJ2-7	TRBD2	CSVLLAGTRVYEQYF	TGCAGCGTCTTGCTAGCGGGAACTAGGGTGTACGAGCAGTACTTC
TRBV6-1	-	TRBJ1-2	-	CASSRENYGYTF	TGTGCCAGCAGTCGCGAGAACTATGGCTACACCTTC
TRBV15	-	TRBJ1-1	-	CATSRDPEGNTEAFF	TGTGCCACCAGCAGAGATCCGGAGGGGAACACTGAAGCTTTCTTT
TRBV5-6	-	TRBJ2-7	TRBD1	CASSRDGQGLSYEQYF	TGTGCCAGCAGCCGCGATGGACAGGGACTCTCCTACGAGCAGTACTTC
TRBV28	-	TRBJ2-1	TRBD2	CASKPPRFTLADYNEQFF	TGTGCCAGCAAACCACCCCGCTTCACCCTAGCGGACTACAATGAGCAGTTCTTC
TRBV15	-	TRBJ2-7	-	CATSPRTYEQYF	TGTGCCACCAGCCCCCGCACCTACGAGCAGTACTTC
TRBV4-1	-	TRBJ1-1	-	CASSQDPPQGDTEAFF	TGCGCCAGCAGCCAAGATCCTCCACAGGGAGACACTGAAGCTTTCTTT
TRBV14	-	TRBJ2-1	-	CASSPRSSYNEQFF	TGTGCCAGCAGCCCGAGAAGTTCCTACAATGAGCAGTTCTTC
TRBV7-9	-	TRBJ1-2	TRBD1	CASSLEGRGRRYGYTF	TGTGCCAGCAGCTTAGAGGGCAGGGGGCGCCGGTATGGCTACACCTTC
TRBV7-9	few	TRBJ1-4	-	CASSLREKLFF	TGTGCCAGCAGCTTAAGAGAAAAACTGTTTTTT
TRBV4-2	-	TRBJ2-7	-	CASSQDHWGRELSYEQYF	TGTGCCAGCAGCCAAGACCATTGGGGACGGGAGCTCTCCTACGAGCAGTACTTC
TRBV9	-	TRBJ2-3	-	CASSVGARAADTQYF	TGTGCCAGCAGCGTAGGTGCCAGGGCGGCAGATACGCAGTATTTT
TRBV7-9	-	TRBJ2-3	-	CASSLYGDRDTQYF	TGTGCCAGCAGCTTATATGGAGATCGTGATACGCAGTATTTT
TRBV7-8	-	TRBJ1-1	-	CASSLVIRGETEAFF	TGTGCCAGCAGCTTAGTAATACGTGGAGAGACTGAAGCTTTCTTT
TRBV7-2	-	TRBJ2-7	-	CASSLTSRSSYEQYF	TGTGCCAGCAGCTTAACTAGCCGATCATCCTACGAGCAGTACTTC
TRBV27	-	TRBJ1-1	-	CASTRTGGGNTEAFF	TGTGCCAGCACCCGAACCGGGGGCGGGAACACTGAAGCTTTCTTT
TRBV7-6	-	TRBJ2-5	-	CASSLAVYQETQYF	TGTGCCAGCAGCTTAGCAGTGTACCAAGAGACCCAGTACTTC
TRBV7-9	-	TRBJ1-5	-	CASSLAGGNQPQHF	TGTGCCAGCAGCTTAGCAGGGGGGAATCAGCCCCAGCATTTT
TRBV7-3	once	TRBJ2-1	TRBD2	CASSPLAGVPHEQFF	TGTGCCAGCAGCCCGCTAGCGGGAGTCCCCCATGAGCAGTTCTTC
TRBV19	-	TRBJ2-7	TRBD2	CASSPMGGGTNEQYF	TGTGCCAGTAGTCCGATGGGGGGAGGGACCAACGAGCAGTACTTC
TRBV27	once	TRBJ2-7	TRBD2	CASSWASGPSYEQYF	TGTGCCAGCAGTTGGGCTAGCGGGCCGTCCTACGAGCAGTACTTC
TRBV11-2	-	TRBJ1-1	-	CASSFKGQEAFF	TGTGCCAGCAGCTTCAAAGGACAGGAAGCTTTCTTT
TRBV27	-	TRBJ2-1	-	CASSLSTNNEQFF	TGTGCCAGCAGTTTATCGACAAACAATGAGCAGTTCTTC
TRBV19	-	TRBJ2-1	TRBD2	CASSIQLAGLHNEQFF	TGTGCCAGTAGTATCCAGCTAGCGGGATTACACAATGAGCAGTTCTTC
TRBV7-8	-	TRBJ2-7	TRBD1	CASRDRRNYEQYF	TGTGCCAGCCGGGACAGGAGGAACTACGAGCAGTACTTC
TRBV21-1	-	TRBJ2-7	-	CATPAQQKTYEQYF	TGTGCCACCCCGGCCCAGCAAAAAACCTACGAGCAGTACTTC
TRBV5-6	-	TRBJ2-7	-	CASSPGLTYEQYF	TGTGCCAGCAGCCCCGGGCTAACCTACGAGCAGTACTTC
TRBV4-1	-	TRBJ1-4	TRBD1	CASSQEQGATNEKLFF	TGCGCCAGCAGCCAAGAACAGGGGGCAACTAATGAAAAACTGTTTTTT
TRBV6-5	once	TRBJ2-2	-	CASSLTSHGELFF	TGTGCCAGCAGCCTAACTAGTCACGGGGAGCTGTTTTTT
TRBV6-5	-	TRBJ1-2	-	CASSYPGGYTF	TGTGCCAGCAGTTATCCTGGCGGCTACACCTTC
TRBV18	-	TRBJ2-7	-	CASSPSSSYEQYF	TGTGCCAGCTCACCGAGTTCCTCCTACGAGCAGTACTTC
TRBV30	-	TRBJ1-2	-	CAWTYGGLDGYTF	TGTGCCTGGACTTATGGGGGTTTAGATGGCTACACCTTC
TRBV9	-	TRBJ2-7	-	CASSPSSMQSYEQYF	TGTGCCAGCAGCCCCTCTAGCATGCAGAGCTACGAGCAGTACTTC
TRBV2	once	TRBJ2-7	-	CASRIYEQYF	TGTGCCAGCAGAATCTACGAGCAGTACTTC
TRBV7-9	-	TRBJ2-1	TRBD2	CASHSGGVEQFF	TGTGCCAGCCACTCGGGGGGTGTCGAGCAGTTCTTC
TRBV18	-	TRBJ2-3	-	CASSPAETSTDTQYF	TGTGCCAGCTCACCAGCGGAAACTAGCACAGATACGCAGTATTTT
TRBV9	-	TRBJ2-7	TRBD2	CASSVASGRFVYEQYF	TGTGCCAGCAGCGTGGCTAGCGGGAGATTCGTCTACGAGCAGTACTTC
TRBV4-1	-	TRBJ1-2	TRBD1	CASSQDKVGQGARRYGYTF	TGCGCCAGCAGCCAAGATAAAGTGGGCCAGGGGGCCCGTCGCTATGGCTACACCTTC
TRBV5-1	-	TRBJ2-7	-	CASSITGTSNYEQYF	TGCGCCAGCAGCATCACCGGGACTTCCAACTACGAGCAGTACTTC